The clone carrying this T cell receptor beta chain was counted a few times. The data belong to a study of T cell repertoires in cytomegalovirus infection. TCRdb itself ran the reads through MiXCR, one entry per CDR3 protein. The table lists approximately 500,000 distinct CDR3 sequences, roughly 10% of them singletons. The CDR3 has 13 residues. Trimming cost V 10 bases and J 12 bases, with 24 bases left between them. Germline V gives CDR1 ENHRY, CDR2 SYGVKD. The sample was PBMCs. This clonotype was sampled from a human donor in good health (CMV status not recorded). Some clones in this sample may be carry-over from other donors' samples. The chain uses TRBV10-3 and TRBJ1-1; D is perhaps TRBD1 (5 bases). The CDR3 sequence is CASTSGFREWSFF. CDR3 bases: TGTGCCAGTACCTCAGGGTTCAGGGAGTGGTCTTTCTTT.